This is a list of T cell receptor beta chains from one sample in a study of blood T cell repertoires in COVID-19. TCRdb's copy holds only in-frame clones and misses some; the assay was immunoSEQ multiplex PCR. The table shows around 100,000 clones, with less than 85% occurring only once. Specimen: peripheral blood. The receptors shown here come from a man aged 70-80 years with COVID-19, enrolled during active disease. CDR3s include the opening cysteine and the closing phenylalanine or tryptophan. A D gene is named only where the DNA matches it firmly. Where a row states a size, it is once, few, many or the class of an expanded clone; other rows omit it.

d_call	clone_size	j_call	v_call	cdr3_nt	cdr3_aa
TRBD1	few	TRBJ2-7	TRBV5-1	TGCGCCAGCAGCTGGGGACAGGCGGACTCCTCCGAGCAGTACTTC	CASSWGQADSSEQYF
TRBD1	-	TRBJ1-2	TRBV19	TGTGCCAGTAGTATACCCGGGACAGGGGCCGATGGCTACACCTTC	CASSIPGTGADGYTF
-	-	TRBJ2-3	TRBV19	TGTGCCAGTAGTATCCCTGGCAGGGTCGGGGGAGATACGCAGTATTTT	CASSIPGRVGGDTQYF
TRBD2	-	TRBJ2-7	TRBV5-4	TGTGCCAGCAGCTTACAGGGACTAGCCGGGTCGGAGCAGTACTTC	CASSLQGLAGSEQYF
-	few	TRBJ2-3	TRBV4-1	TGCGCCAGCAGCCTAAGTTCAGGGACGCAGTATTTT	CASSLSSGTQYF
TRBD1	few	TRBJ1-2	TRBV6-5	TGTGCCAGCAGTAACCTAGGGACAGGAGGTGGCTACACCTTC	CASSNLGTGGGYTF
-	-	TRBJ2-2	TRBV2	TGTGCCAGCAGTGAAACGGCGGTGAACACCGGGGAGCTGTTTTTT	CASSETAVNTGELFF
-	once	TRBJ2-3	TRBV9	TGTGCCAGCAGCGTAGGTCCGGGAGAGGGCACAGATACGCAGTATTTT	CASSVGPGEGTDTQYF
-	-	TRBJ1-6	TRBV27	TGTGCCAGCAGTACTACCACGGGACACCGATCACCCCTCCACTTT	CASSTTTGHRSPLHF
TRBD1	-	TRBJ2-4	TRBV9	TGTGCCAGCAGCCCGTTACAGGGGGCGGGATACGGGACCAAAAACATTCAGTACTTC	CASSPLQGAGYGTKNIQYF
TRBD2	-	TRBJ2-7	TRBV14	TGTGCCAGCAGCCAAGATCGCGGGAGGCGGTACGAGCAGTACTTC	CASSQDRGRRYEQYF
-	-	TRBJ2-3	TRBV9	TGTGCCAGCAGCGTAGAACAGACGACAGATACGCAGTATTTT	CASSVEQTTDTQYF
TRBD2	-	TRBJ2-1	TRBV7-3	TGTGCCAGCAGCCCCCATAGCGGGAGTGTTGGCAATGAGCAGTTCTTC	CASSPHSGSVGNEQFF
TRBD1	-	TRBJ2-7	TRBV14	TGTGCCAGCAGCCAAGCTGCGACAGGGATTTACGAGCAGTACTTC	CASSQAATGIYEQYF
-	-	TRBJ2-5	TRBV28	TGTGCCAGCAGTGACAGGGAGACCCAGTACTTC	CASSDRETQYF
-	-	TRBJ1-2	TRBV5-1	TGCGCCAGCAGCTTGGCCGGGGATAGGAGCTATGGCTACACCTTC	CASSLAGDRSYGYTF
TRBD2	-	TRBJ2-3	TRBV5-3	TGTGCCAGAAGCATGAGGACTAGCGATGGAAGCACAGATACGCAGTATTTT	CARSMRTSDGSTDTQYF
TRBD2	-	TRBJ2-7	TRBV30	TGTGCCTGGAGGGTCATCGGGGGGACCTACGAGCAGTACTTC	CAWRVIGGTYEQYF
TRBD1	-	TRBJ1-2	TRBV28	TGTGCCAGCAGTACGACAGGGGTCTATGGCTACACCTTC	CASSTTGVYGYTF
TRBD2	-	TRBJ2-7	TRBV24-1	TGTGCCACCAGTGGGACTAGCGCTTCCTACGAGCAGTACTTC	CATSGTSASYEQYF
TRBD2	-	TRBJ2-7	TRBV19	TGTGCCACAAAATCCCCCGGGACTAGCAACGAGCAGTACTTC	CATKSPGTSNEQYF
TRBD2	-	TRBJ2-7	TRBV18	TGTGCCAGCTCACCACCCACGGGACTAGCCTACGAGCAGTACTTC	CASSPPTGLAYEQYF
-	-	TRBJ1-1	TRBV30	TGTGCCTGGATGGGACTCAGGTCCATGAACACTGAAGCTTTCTTT	CAWMGLRSMNTEAFF
TRBD2	-	TRBJ2-5	TRBV9	TGTGCCAGCAGCGTAGGTCTAGCGGGAAATGGGTTGGAAGAGACCCAGTACTTC	CASSVGLAGNGLEETQYF
-	-	TRBJ1-6	TRBV4-3	TGCGCCAGCAGCCAAGAGACACCTAATTCACCCCTCCACTTT	CASSQETPNSPLHF
-	-	TRBJ1-2	TRBV10-3	TGTGCCATCAGTGAGTCCTATGGGGGCGCCGGAGCTAACTATGGCTACACCTTC	CAISESYGGAGANYGYTF
TRBD1	few	TRBJ1-1	TRBV6-5	TGTGCCAGCAGCAGACAGGGATCTGAAGCTTTCTTT	CASSRQGSEAFF
TRBD1	-	TRBJ1-2	TRBV18	TGTGCCAGCTCACCTAATAAACAGGGGATCGGAGGCTATGGCTACACCTTC	CASSPNKQGIGGYGYTF
TRBD1	-	TRBJ2-1	TRBV27	TGTGCCAGCAGGGCCGGACAGGTTGGGAATGAGCAGTTCTTC	CASRAGQVGNEQFF
TRBD2	once	TRBJ2-5	TRBV4-2	TGTGCCAGCAGCCAAGCCGGGGGTCGGGGACGGGGGTTAGCGGGAGGTCAAGAGACCCAGTACTTC	CASSQAGGRGRGLAGGQETQYF
TRBD2	few	TRBJ2-7	TRBV6-5	TGTGCCAGCAGAACCTGGGGGACTAGCGGCTACGAGCAGTACTTC	CASRTWGTSGYEQYF
-	few	TRBJ1-6	TRBV13	TGTGCCAGCAGCTTCGGCGGGGTAGCCTATAATTCACCCCTCCACTTT	CASSFGGVAYNSPLHF
TRBD1	-	TRBJ2-7	TRBV4-2	TGTGCCAGCAGCCTGACCGGGACAGTAAACTACGAGCAGTACTTC	CASSLTGTVNYEQYF
-	once	TRBJ2-3	TRBV19	TGTGCCAGTAACCGACAGCAATCTTCAGATACGCAGTATTTT	CASNRQQSSDTQYF
TRBD1	-	TRBJ2-1	TRBV2	TGTGCCAGCAGATGGGACAGTGGCGCCTACAATGAGCAGTTCTTC	CASRWDSGAYNEQFF
-	-	TRBJ1-1	TRBV5-1	TGCGCCAGCGGATTGGACCCCGGGACTGAAGCTTTCTTT	CASGLDPGTEAFF
TRBD2	-	TRBJ2-1	TRBV24-1	TGTGCCACCAGTGGCGGAGAGGGACTAGCGGGTTACAATGAGCAGTTCTTC	CATSGGEGLAGYNEQFF
-	once	TRBJ1-4	TRBV19	TGTGCCAGTACCCAAGGTGGGGCGGCTAATGAAAAACTGTTTTTT	CASTQGGAANEKLFF
TRBD2	-	TRBJ2-5	TRBV7-2	TGTGCCAGCAGCTCACTAGCGCAAGAGACCCAGTACTTC	CASSSLAQETQYF
TRBD2	-	TRBJ2-7	TRBV7-9	TGTGCCAGCAGCCTAGGACTAGCGGGAGCGGAAGAGCAGTACTTC	CASSLGLAGAEEQYF
-	many	TRBJ1-3	TRBV28	TGTGCCAGCAGTTTGTCGGGATTGGGCAGGGGAAAAAACACCATATATTTT	CASSLSGLGRGKNTIYF